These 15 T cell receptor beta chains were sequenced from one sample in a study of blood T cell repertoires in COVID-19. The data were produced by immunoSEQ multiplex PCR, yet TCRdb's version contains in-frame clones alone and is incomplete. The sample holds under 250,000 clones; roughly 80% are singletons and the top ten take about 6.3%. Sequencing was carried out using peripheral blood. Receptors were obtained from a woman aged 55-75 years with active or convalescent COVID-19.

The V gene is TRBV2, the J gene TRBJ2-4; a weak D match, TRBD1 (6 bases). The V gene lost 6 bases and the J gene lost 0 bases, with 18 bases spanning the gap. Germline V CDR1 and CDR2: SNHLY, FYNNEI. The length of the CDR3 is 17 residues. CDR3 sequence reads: CASRATGSSLAKNIQYF. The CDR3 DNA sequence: TGTGCCAGCAGGGCGACAGGTTCTTCTTTAGCCAAAAACATTCAGTACTTC.

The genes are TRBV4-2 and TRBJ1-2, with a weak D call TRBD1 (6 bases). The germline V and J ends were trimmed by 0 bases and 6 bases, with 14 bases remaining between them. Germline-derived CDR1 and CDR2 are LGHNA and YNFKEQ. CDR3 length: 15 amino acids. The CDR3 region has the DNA TGTGCCAGCAGCCAAGATCGAAGTCAGGGGAATGGCTACACCTTC. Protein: CASSQDRSQGNGYTF.

The CDR3 nucleotides read TGTGCCAGCAGACCCTGGGACAGGAGCTCCTACAATGAGCAGTTCTTC. It is translated as CASRPWDRSSYNEQFF. V is TRBV19 and J is TRBJ2-1, with 8 bases aligning to TRBD1. There are 16 residues in the CDR3. Germline V gene sequence: CDR1 LNHDA, CDR2 SQIVND (reference sequence). Losses at the gene ends were 9 bases for V and 0 bases for J; bases not matched to a gene: 10.

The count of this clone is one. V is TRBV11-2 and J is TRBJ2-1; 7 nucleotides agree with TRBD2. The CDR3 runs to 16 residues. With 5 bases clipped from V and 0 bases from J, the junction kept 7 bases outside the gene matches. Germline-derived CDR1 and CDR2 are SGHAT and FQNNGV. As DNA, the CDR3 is TGTGCCAGCAGCGCATTAGCGGGCAGCTCCTACAATGAGCAGTTCTTC. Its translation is CASSALAGSSYNEQFF.

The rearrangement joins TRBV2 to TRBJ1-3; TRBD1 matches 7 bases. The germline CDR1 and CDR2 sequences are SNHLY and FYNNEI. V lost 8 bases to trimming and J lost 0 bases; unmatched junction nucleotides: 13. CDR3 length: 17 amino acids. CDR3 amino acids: CASSRRQGLFSGNTIYF. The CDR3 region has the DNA TGTGCCAGCTCCCGACGACAGGGCCTTTTCTCTGGAAACACCATATATTTT.

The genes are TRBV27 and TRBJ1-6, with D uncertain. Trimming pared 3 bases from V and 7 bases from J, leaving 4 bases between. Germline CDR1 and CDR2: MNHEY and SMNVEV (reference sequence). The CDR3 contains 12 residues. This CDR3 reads CASSFLNSPLHF. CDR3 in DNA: TGTGCCAGCAGTTTCCTCAATTCACCCCTCCACTTT.

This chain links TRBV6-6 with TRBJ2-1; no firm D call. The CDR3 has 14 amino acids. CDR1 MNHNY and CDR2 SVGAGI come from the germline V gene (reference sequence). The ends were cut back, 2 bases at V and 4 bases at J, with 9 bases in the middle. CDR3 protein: CASSYGGYYNEQFF. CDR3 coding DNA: TGTGCCAGCAGTTACGGCGGATATTACAATGAGCAGTTCTTC.

This CDR3 reads CAISVGRGLTNTGELFF. The CDR3, as DNA: TGTGCCATCAGTGTTGGCAGGGGGCTGACGAACACCGGGGAGCTGTTTTTT. J is TRBJ2-2 and V is TRBV10-3; 8 bases line up with TRBD1. This CDR3 has 17 residues. CDR1 and CDR2 from the germline V gene are ENHRY and SYGVKD. V trimming: 4 bases; J trimming: 0 bases; junction bases outside the gene matches: 7.

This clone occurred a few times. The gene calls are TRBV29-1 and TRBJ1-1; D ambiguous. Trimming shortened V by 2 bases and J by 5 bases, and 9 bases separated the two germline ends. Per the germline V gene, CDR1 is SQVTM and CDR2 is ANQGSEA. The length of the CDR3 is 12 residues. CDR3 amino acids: CSVEKARTEAFF. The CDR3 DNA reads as TGCAGCGTTGAAAAAGCCCGTACTGAAGCTTTCTTT.

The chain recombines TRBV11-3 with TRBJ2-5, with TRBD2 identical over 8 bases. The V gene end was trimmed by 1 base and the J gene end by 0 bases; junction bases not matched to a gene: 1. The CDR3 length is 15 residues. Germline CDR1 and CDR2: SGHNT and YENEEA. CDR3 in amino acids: CASSLGAGDQETQYF. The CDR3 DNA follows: TGTGCCAGCAGCTTAGGAGCGGGGGACCAAGAGACCCAGTACTTC.

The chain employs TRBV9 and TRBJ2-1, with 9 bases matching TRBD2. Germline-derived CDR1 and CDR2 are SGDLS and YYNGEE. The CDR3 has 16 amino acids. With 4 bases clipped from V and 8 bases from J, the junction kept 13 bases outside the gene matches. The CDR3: CASSPVGSGRSHEQFF. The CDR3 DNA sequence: TGTGCCAGCAGCCCAGTAGGTAGCGGGAGATCCCATGAGCAGTTCTTC.

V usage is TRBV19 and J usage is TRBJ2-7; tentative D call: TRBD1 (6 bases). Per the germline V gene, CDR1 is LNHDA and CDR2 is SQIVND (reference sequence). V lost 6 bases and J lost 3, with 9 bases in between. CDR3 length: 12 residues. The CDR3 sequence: CASRPTGYEQYF. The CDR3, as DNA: TGTGCCAGTAGACCGACAGGCTACGAGCAGTACTTC.

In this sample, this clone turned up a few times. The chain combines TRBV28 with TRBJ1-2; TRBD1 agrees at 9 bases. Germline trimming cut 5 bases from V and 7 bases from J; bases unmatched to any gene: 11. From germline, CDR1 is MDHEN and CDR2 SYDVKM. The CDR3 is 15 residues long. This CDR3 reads CASSRNRGRFFGYTF. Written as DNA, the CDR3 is TGTGCCAGCAGTCGAAACAGGGGGCGTTTTTTTGGCTACACCTTC.

The CDR3 protein is CASGLVRGNPGELFF. The CDR3 coding sequence is TGTGCTAGTGGTTTGGTTCGAGGTAACCCCGGGGAGCTGTTTTTT. This rearrangement joins TRBV12-5 to TRBJ2-2; D is undetermined. From germline, CDR1 is LGHNT and CDR2 FRNRAP. The CDR3 extends over 15 amino acids. Trimming stripped 0 bases from V and 6 bases from J, with 11 bases between.

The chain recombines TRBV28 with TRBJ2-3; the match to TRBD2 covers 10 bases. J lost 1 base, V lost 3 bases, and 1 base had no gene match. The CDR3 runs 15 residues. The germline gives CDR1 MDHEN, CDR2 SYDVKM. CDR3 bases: TGTGCCAGCAGTTTTAGCGGGAGGCGCACAGATACGCAGTATTTT. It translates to CASSFSGRRTDTQYF.